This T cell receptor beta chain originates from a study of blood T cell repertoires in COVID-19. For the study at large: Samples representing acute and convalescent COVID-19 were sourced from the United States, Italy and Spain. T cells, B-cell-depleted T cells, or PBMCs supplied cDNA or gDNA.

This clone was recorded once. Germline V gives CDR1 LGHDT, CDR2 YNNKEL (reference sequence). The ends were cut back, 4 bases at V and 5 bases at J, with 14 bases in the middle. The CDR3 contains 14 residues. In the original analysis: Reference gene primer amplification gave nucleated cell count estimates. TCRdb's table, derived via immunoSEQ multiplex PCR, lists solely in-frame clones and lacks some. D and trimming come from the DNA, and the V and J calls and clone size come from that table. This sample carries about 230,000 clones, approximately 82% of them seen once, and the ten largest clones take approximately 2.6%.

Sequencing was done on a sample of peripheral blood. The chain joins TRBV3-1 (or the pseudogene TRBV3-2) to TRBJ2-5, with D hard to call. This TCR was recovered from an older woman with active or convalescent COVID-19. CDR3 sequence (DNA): TGTGCCAGCAGCCCCCCGGCGGTCGCCGAGACCCAGTACTTC. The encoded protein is CASSPPAVAETQYF.